The clone carrying this T cell receptor (beta chain) was seen many times. CDR1 and CDR2 from the germline V gene are SGHVS and FQNEAQ. CDR3 length: 13 amino acids. Trimming took off 6 bases at V and 0 bases at J, with 7 bases between the two ends. TCRdb re-called the RT-PCR reads through MiXCR, storing one row per CDR3 protein. The sample consists of hundreds of thousands of distinct CDR3 sequences, over 12% of them appearing once. The chain employs TRBV7-8 and TRBJ2-3, with D hard to call. The source material was memory CD4+ T cells from blood. The clonotype comes from a female donor in good health, serving as a healthy control. The CDR3 loop is CASRPRSTDTQYF. DNA of the CDR3: TGTGCCAGCAGACCCCGGAGCACAGATACGCAGTATTTT.